The next 20 T cell receptor beta chains were all read from a single sample in a study of blood T cell repertoires in COVID-19. Measured with immunoSEQ multiplex PCR; TCRdb has only the in-frame clones, and not every one. The sample yields around 300,000 clones, 91% seen once. Sequencing was carried out using peripheral blood. The source of these receptors is a woman in her twenties or thirties with COVID-19, enrolled during active disease.

The rearrangement uses TRBV11-3 and TRBJ2-2; D is undetermined. The CDR3 length is 15 residues. Trimming stripped 1 base from V and 1 base from J, with 7 bases between. CDR1 is SGHNT and CDR2 is YENEEA in the germline V gene. The DNA for the CDR3 is TGTGCCAGCAGCTTAGTTTCAGGGAACACCGGGGAGCTGTTTTTT. It is translated as CASSLVSGNTGELFF.

The J gene is TRBJ1-1, the V gene TRBV7-8; D gene ambiguous. The CDR3 is made up of 11 amino acids. Germline-derived CDR1 and CDR2 are SGHVS and FQNEAQ. V lost 5 bases and J 8 bases, leaving 9 bases between the germline ends. The CDR3 DNA reads as TGTGCCAGCAGCCTCCCCCCAGAAGCTTTCTTT. Translated: CASSLPPEAFF.

This chain uses TRBV5-6 with TRBJ1-3; 9 bases match TRBD1. This CDR3 is built from 16 residues. Germline values: CDR1 SGHDT, CDR2 YYEEEE. Trimming cost V 0 bases and J 0 bases; bases outside gene matches: 1. CDR3 DNA: TGTGCCAGCAGCTTGGCGGGACAGGGCTCTGGAAACACCATATATTTT. This sequence encodes CASSLAGQGSGNTIYF.

This clone showed up just once. This chain uses TRBV7-2 with TRBJ1-4, with 8 bases identical to TRBD1. V dropped 3 bases and J dropped 8; count of bases not matched to a gene: 8. Germline V lookup: CDR1 SGHTA, CDR2 FQGNSA. CDR3 size: 15 residues. Here the CDR3 reads CASSFSQGATEKLFF. CDR3 coding DNA: TGTGCCAGCAGCTTTTCTCAGGGGGCTACGGAAAAACTGTTTTTT.

The gene calls are TRBV9 and TRBJ1-3; D uncertain. CDR1 is SGDLS, CDR2 YYNGEE, per germline. The germline V and J ends were trimmed by 0 bases and 0 bases, with 10 bases remaining between them. The CDR3 is 16 amino acids. The CDR3 DNA reads as TGTGCCAGCAGCGTAGGTGGAGCGAGCTCTGGAAACACCATATATTTT. Protein product: CASSVGGASSGNTIYF. The complete variable domain, with remaining parts taken from reference TRBV9 and TRBJ1-3, reads DSGVTQTPKHLITATGQRVTLRCSPRSGDLSVYWYQQSLDQGLQFLIQYYNGEERAKGNILERFSAQQFPDLHSELNLSSLELGDSALYFCASSVGGASSGNTIYFGEGSWLTVV.

This clone was picked up one time. The V call is TRBV12-3 or TRBV12-4, the J call TRBJ1-4; 8 bases line up with TRBD1. V gave up 7 bases and J gave up 12 bases; unmatched junction bases: 10. The CDR3 extends over 13 amino acids. This CDR3 reads CASTKDRATQLFF. CDR3 DNA sequence: TGTGCCAGCACCAAGGACAGGGCCACTCAACTGTTTTTT.

This clone has a handful of counts. V gene TRBV6-1 combines with J gene TRBJ2-3; TRBD1 matches at 7 bases. The trim removed 0 bases at V and 4 bases at J, leaving 7 bases unmatched. The CDR3 runs to 16 residues. Germline V gene sequence: CDR1 MNHNS, CDR2 SASEGT. DNA for the CDR3: TGTGCCAGCAGTGAAGCGCTTGTAGGGGGCGCAGATACGCAGTATTTT. Its translation is CASSEALVGGADTQYF.

The chain uses TRBV18 and TRBJ1-3; D not resolved. The CDR3 totals 16 residues. Trimming stripped 3 bases from V and 0 bases from J, with 12 bases between. Germline V gene lookup returns CDR1 KGHSH and CDR2 LQKENI. DNA of the CDR3: TGTGCCAGCTCACCTTCCCATACAAGCTCTGGAAACACCATATATTTT. It encodes CASSPSHTSSGNTIYF.

The V gene is TRBV5-5, the J gene TRBJ2-2; TRBD2 agrees at 13 bases. The V gene end was trimmed by 4 bases and the J gene end by 7 bases; junction bases not matched to a gene: 13. This CDR3 is 18 amino acids long. Germline V gene data show CDR1 as SGHKS and CDR2 as YYEKEE (reference sequence). The CDR3 sequence is CASSMRSLAGGPDGELFF. Here the CDR3 DNA reads TGTGCCAGCAGCATGCGATCACTAGCGGGAGGGCCAGACGGGGAGCTGTTTTTT.

The chain recombines TRBV3-1 (or the pseudogene TRBV3-2) with TRBJ1-1; TRBD1 might be the D (5 bases). Trimming shortened V by 2 bases and J by 2 bases, and 6 bases separated the two germline ends. The CDR3 is 13 residues long. The germline CDR1 and CDR2 sequences are LGHDT and YNNKEL (reference sequence). In DNA form, the CDR3 reads TGTGCCAGCAGCCAAACAGGAAACACTGAAGCTTTCTTT. It specifies CASSQTGNTEAFF.

The V and J genes are TRBV12-3 or TRBV12-4 and TRBJ1-2, with unresolved D. This CDR3 has 13 amino acids. With 5 bases removed from V and 5 bases from J, the gap between germline ends came to 12 bases. In DNA form, the CDR3 reads TGTGCCAGCAGTCCCGGGGAGGATTATGGCTACACCTTC. It is translated as CASSPGEDYGYTF.

The chain carries TRBV3-1 (or the pseudogene TRBV3-2) and TRBJ2-7; possible D gene TRBD2, 6 bases. CDR1 and CDR2 from the germline V gene are LGHDT and YNNKEL (reference sequence). This CDR3 spans 13 amino acids. Trimming shortened V by 2 bases and J by 7 bases, and 12 bases separated the two germline ends. The CDR3, as DNA: TGTGCCAGCAGCCAACATCGGGAGATAGAGCAGTACTTC. This codes for CASSQHREIEQYF.

J is TRBJ2-7 and V is TRBV30; 7 bases align to TRBD1. Per the germline V gene, CDR1 is GTSNPN and CDR2 is SVGIG (reference sequence). The CDR3 has 14 residues. With V trimmed by 5 bases and J by 3 bases, 10 bases remained unmatched. The CDR3 DNA reads TGTGCCTGGGGTACCGGGACAGCTTACTACGAGCAGTACTTC. It encodes CAWGTGTAYYEQYF.

The chain carries TRBV3-1 (or the pseudogene TRBV3-2) and TRBJ2-5, with a weak D call TRBD2 (6 bases). Trimming stripped 0 bases from V and 1 base from J, with 15 bases between. CDR1 and CDR2 (germline): LGHDT, YNNKEL (reference sequence). This CDR3 region has 17 residues. In DNA, the CDR3 is TGTGCCAGCAGCCAAGATTTCAGAGCGGGTCTCCAAGAGACCCAGTACTTC. This encodes CASSQDFRAGLQETQYF.

The J gene is TRBJ2-7, the V gene TRBV18; D unresolved. Trimming stripped 3 bases from V and 2 bases from J, with 8 bases between. The CDR3 is 13 amino acids. Germline CDR1 reads KGHSH; CDR2 reads LQKENI. CDR3 residues: CASSPAQTYEQYF. As DNA, the CDR3 is TGTGCCAGCTCACCGGCCCAGACCTACGAGCAGTACTTC.

The rearrangement links TRBV7-3 to TRBJ2-7; 10 bases are a match to TRBD2. CDR3 length: 15 residues. Germline V gives CDR1 SGHTA, CDR2 FQGTGA. After removal of 5 bases from V and 3 bases from J, the junction contained 7 bases not matched to a gene. CDR3 sequence: CASSPRLAGIYEQYF. The DNA for the CDR3 is TGTGCCAGCAGCCCGAGACTAGCGGGTATCTACGAGCAGTACTTC.

This chain uses TRBV18 with TRBJ1-6, with a tentative D call TRBD1 (5 bases). From germline, CDR1 is KGHSH and CDR2 LQKENI. The CDR3 extends over 15 amino acids. V lost 5 bases and J lost 0, with 8 bases in between. The CDR3 region is CASSRQSSYNSPLHF. The CDR3 region has the DNA TGTGCCAGCTCAAGACAGAGCTCCTATAATTCACCCCTCCACTTT. The full variable domain, its missing parts supplied by reference TRBV18 and TRBJ1-6, is NAGVMQNPRHLVRRRGQEARLRCSPMKGHSHVYWYRQLPEEGLKFMVYLQKENIIDESGMPKERFSAEFPKEGPSILRIQQVVRGDSAAYFCASSRQSSYNSPLHFGNGTRLTVT.

The chain employs TRBV28 and TRBJ1-2, with a possible D match to TRBD1 (6 bases). Germline V lookup: CDR1 MDHEN, CDR2 SYDVKM. The V gene lost 4 bases and the J gene lost 4 bases, with 10 bases spanning the gap. There are 13 residues in the CDR3. DNA of the CDR3: TGTGCCAGCAGTTCAGGACAGCTCTATGGCTACACCTTC. This encodes CASSSGQLYGYTF.

The CDR3 reads CASSFRVGEQYF. As DNA, the CDR3 is TGTGCCAGCAGCTTCAGGGTCGGGGAGCAGTACTTC. V and J are TRBV7-9 and TRBJ2-7, with a tentative D call TRBD1 (5 bases). Trimming cost V 3 bases and J 7 bases, with 10 bases left between them. Germline CDR1 reads SEHNR; CDR2 reads FQNEAQ (reference sequence). The CDR3 has 12 amino acids.

This chain links TRBV11-2 with TRBJ1-6, with D possibly matching TRBD1 (6 bases). Trimming shortened V by 2 bases and J by 7 bases, and 15 bases separated the two germline ends. This CDR3 spans 16 amino acids. The germline CDR1 and CDR2 sequences are SGHAT and FQNNGV. CDR3 nucleotide sequence: TGTGCCAGCAGCTTATTGTCAGGGGCTCTGAATTCACCCCTCCACTTT. Translated, it gives CASSLLSGALNSPLHF.